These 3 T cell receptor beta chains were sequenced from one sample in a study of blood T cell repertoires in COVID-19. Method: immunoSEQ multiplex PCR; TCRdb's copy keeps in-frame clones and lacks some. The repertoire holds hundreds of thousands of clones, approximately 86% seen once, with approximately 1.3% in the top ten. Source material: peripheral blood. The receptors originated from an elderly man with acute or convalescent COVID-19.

The CDR3 protein is CASTGQGNEKLFF. CDR3 DNA: TGCGCCAGCACCGGACAGGGAAACGAAAAACTGTTTTTT. The genes are TRBV5-1 and TRBJ1-4; 8 bases align to TRBD1. Looked up from germline, CDR1 is SGHRS and CDR2 is YFSETQ. The length of the CDR3 is 13 residues. The J segment lost 8 bases and the V segment lost 6 bases, leaving 6 bases of the junction unmatched. The variable domain in full, with the rest retrieved from reference TRBV5-1 and TRBJ1-4, is KAGVTQTPRYLIKTRGQQVTLSCSPISGHRSVSWYQQTPGQGLQFLFEYFSETQRNKGNFPGRFSGRQFSNSRSEMNVSTLELGDSALYLCASTGQGNEKLFFGSGTQLSVL.

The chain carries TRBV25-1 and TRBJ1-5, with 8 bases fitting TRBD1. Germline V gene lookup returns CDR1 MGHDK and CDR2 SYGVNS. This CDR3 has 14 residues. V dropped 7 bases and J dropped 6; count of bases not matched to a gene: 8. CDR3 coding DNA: TGTGCCAGCAAAGGACAGGGTAACAGTCAGCCCCAGCATTTT. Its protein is CASKGQGNSQPQHF.

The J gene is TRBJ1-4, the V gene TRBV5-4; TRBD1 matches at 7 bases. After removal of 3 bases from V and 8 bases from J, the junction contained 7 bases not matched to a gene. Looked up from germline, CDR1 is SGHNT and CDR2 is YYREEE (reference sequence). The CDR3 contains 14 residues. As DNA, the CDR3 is TGTGCCAGCAGCTCCGCAGGGGGTTCGGAAAAACTGTTTTTT. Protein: CASSSAGGSEKLFF.